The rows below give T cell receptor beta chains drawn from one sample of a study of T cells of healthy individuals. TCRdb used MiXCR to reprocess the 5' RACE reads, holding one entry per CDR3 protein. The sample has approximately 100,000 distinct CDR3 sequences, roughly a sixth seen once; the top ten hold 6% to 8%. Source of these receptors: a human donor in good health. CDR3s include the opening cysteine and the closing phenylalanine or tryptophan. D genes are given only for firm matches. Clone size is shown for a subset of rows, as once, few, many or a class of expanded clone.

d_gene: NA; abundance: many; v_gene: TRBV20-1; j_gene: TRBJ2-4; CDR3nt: TGCAGTGCCGTCAGGGGGGAGCTGACCAAAAACATTCAGTACTTC; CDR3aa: CSAVRGELTKNIQYF
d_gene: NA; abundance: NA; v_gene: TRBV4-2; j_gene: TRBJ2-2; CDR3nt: TGTGCCAGCAGCCAACGAATGGTGAACACCGGGGAGCCGTTTTTT; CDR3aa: CASSQRMVNTGEPFF
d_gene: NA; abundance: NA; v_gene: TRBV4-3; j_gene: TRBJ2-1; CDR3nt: TGCGCCAGCAGCCCCGGGGCAACGAAGAACTACAATGAGCAGTTCTTC; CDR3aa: CASSPGATKNYNEQFF
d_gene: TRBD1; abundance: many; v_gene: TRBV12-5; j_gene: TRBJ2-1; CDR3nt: TGTGCTTCAGGCACAGGGGTTTACAATGAGCAGTTCTTC; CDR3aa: CASGTGVYNEQFF
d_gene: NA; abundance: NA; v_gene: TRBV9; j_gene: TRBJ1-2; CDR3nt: TGTGCCAGCAGCCCCTTTAACGACTATGGCTACACCTTC; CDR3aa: CASSPFNDYGYTF
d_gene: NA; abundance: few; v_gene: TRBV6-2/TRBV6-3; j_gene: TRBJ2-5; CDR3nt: TGTGCCAGCAGTTCTGTCCATCCAGAGACCCAGTACTTC; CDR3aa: CASSSVHPETQYF
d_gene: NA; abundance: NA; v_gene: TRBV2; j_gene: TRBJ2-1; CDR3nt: TGTGCCAGCAGTGCCCAAGTACACAATGAGCAGTTCTTC; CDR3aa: CASSAQVHNEQFF
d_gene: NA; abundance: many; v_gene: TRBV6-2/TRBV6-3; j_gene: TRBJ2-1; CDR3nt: TGTGCCAGCAGTTACCAGGCGGAATTCAATGAGCAGTTCTTC; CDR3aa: CASSYQAEFNEQFF
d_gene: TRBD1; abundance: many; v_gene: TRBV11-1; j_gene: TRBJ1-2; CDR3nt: TGTGCCAGCAGCCCAAACACAGGGGGCGACGAAGGCTACACCTTC; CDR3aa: CASSPNTGGDEGYTF
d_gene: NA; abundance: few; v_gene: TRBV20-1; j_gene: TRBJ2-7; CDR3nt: TGCAGTGCTAGAGTGGGACTGGACTACGAGCAGTACTTC; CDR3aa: CSARVGLDYEQYF
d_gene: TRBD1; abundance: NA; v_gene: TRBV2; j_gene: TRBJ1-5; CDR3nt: TGTGCCAGCAGGGACGGACAGGGACAGCCCCAGCATTTT; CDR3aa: CASRDGQGQPQHF
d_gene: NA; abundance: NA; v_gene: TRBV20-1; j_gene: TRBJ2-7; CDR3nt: TGCAGTGCTCCCCAGGGACGGGGCGAGCAGTACTTC; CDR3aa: CSAPQGRGEQYF
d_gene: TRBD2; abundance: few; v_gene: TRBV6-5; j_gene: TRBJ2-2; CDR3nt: TGTGCCAGTACCAACACTAGCGGGGGGGCAAGCGGGGAGCTGTTTTTT; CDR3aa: CASTNTSGGASGELFF
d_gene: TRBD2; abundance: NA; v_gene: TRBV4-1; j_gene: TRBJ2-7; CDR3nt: TGCGCCAGCAGCCAAAGCGGGATTGGGTGGCTTGAGCAGTACTTC; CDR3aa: CASSQSGIGWLEQYF
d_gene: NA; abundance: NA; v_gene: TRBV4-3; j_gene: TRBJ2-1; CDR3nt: TGCGCCAGCAGCCAAGAGGGCTTGGGCTACAATGAGCAGTTCTTC; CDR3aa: CASSQEGLGYNEQFF
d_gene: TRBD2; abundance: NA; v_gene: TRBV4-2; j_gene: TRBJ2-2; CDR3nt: TGTGCCAGCAACAGAGGAGCGGGGGATCACACCGGGGAGCTGTTTTTT; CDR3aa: CASNRGAGDHTGELFF
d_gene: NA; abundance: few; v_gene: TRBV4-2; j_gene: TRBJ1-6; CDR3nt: TGTGCCAGCAGCCAAGGGGAACCGGGACCCCGAAGGAGGTCACCCCTCCACTTT; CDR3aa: CASSQGEPGPRRRSPLHF
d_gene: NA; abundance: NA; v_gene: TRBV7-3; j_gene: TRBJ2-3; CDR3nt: TGTGCCAGCAGTTTCAGCAACCCAGATACGCAGTATTTT; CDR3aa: CASSFSNPDTQYF
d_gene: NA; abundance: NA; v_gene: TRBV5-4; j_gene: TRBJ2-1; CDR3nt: TGTGCCAGCAGCTTAGGGACCCCGCCTGAGCAGTTCTTC; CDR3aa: CASSLGTPPEQFF
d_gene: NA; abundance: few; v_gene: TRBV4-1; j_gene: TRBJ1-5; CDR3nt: TGCGCCAGCAGCCACATTCTGGGGCAGGGCCCCCTAGGGCAGCCCCAGCATTTT; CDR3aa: CASSHILGQGPLGQPQHF
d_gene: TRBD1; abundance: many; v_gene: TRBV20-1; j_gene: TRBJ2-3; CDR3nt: TGCAGTGCTGTCTACAGGGGGCGGGACACAGATACGCAGTATTTT; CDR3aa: CSAVYRGRDTDTQYF
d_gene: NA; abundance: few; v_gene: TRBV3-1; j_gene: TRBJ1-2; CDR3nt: TGTGCCAGCAGCCAGGACTTGCGTAGAGCTAACTATGGCTACACCTTC; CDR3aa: CASSQDLRRANYGYTF
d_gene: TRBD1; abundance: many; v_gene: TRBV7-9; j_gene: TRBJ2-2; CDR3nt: TGTGCCAGCAGCTCCGGACAGGGTCGAACCGGGGAGCTGTTTTTT; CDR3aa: CASSSGQGRTGELFF
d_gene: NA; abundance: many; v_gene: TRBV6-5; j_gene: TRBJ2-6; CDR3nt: TGTGCCAGCAGTAGACAGACCCCTTTCTCTGGGGCCAACGTCCTGACTTTC; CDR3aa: CASSRQTPFSGANVLTF
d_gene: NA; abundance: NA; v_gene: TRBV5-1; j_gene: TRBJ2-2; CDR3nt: TGCGCCAGCAGCCAACAGGGAGGCAGCACCGGGGAGCTGTTTTTT; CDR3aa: CASSQQGGSTGELFF
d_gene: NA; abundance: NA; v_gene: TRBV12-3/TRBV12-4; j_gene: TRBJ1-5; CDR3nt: TGTGCCAGCAGTTTAAGTCAGAGCAATCAGCCCCAGCATTTT; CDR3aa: CASSLSQSNQPQHF
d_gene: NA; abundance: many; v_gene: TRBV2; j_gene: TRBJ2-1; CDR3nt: TGTGCCAGCAGTGACCTCTTGGGGGGGGCCCGGGAGAATGAGCAGTTCTTC; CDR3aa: CASSDLLGGARENEQFF
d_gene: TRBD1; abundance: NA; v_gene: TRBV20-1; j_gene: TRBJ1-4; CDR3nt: TGCAGTGCTATCCCGGGACAGGGAAATGAAAAACTGTTTTTT; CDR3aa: CSAIPGQGNEKLFF
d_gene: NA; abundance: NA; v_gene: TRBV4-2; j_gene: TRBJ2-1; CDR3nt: TGTGCCAGCAGCCAAGATTGGGTCCGTGAGCAGTTCTTC; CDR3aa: CASSQDWVREQFF
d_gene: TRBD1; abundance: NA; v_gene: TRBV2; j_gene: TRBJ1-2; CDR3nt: TGTGCCAGCAGGGTACAGGGGGGCTACACCTTC; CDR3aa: CASRVQGGYTF
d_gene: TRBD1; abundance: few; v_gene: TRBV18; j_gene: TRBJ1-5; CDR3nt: TGTGCCAGCTCTCTGGGGACAGGGGGAAGCAATCAGCCCCAGCATTTT; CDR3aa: CASSLGTGGSNQPQHF
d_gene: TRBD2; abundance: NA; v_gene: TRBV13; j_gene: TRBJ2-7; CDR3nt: TGTGCCAGCAGCTTCGGGCTAGCGGGCCCCCCCCGCATCTTAGGCTCCATTTACGAGCAGTACTTC; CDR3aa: CASSFGLAGPPRILGSIYEQYF
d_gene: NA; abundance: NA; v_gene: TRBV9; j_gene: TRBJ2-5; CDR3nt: TGTGCCAGCAGCAGAGGGGGGCGGGGCCACCAAGAGACCCAGTACTTC; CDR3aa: CASSRGGRGHQETQYF